A selection of T cell receptor beta chains follows, all from one sample in a study of blood T cell repertoires in COVID-19. Sequencing used immunoSEQ multiplex PCR; TCRdb keeps in-frame clones, though not all of them. This repertoire shows a few hundred thousand clones, about nine tenths found once; its top ten account for roughly 10%. The sequencing input was PBMCs or T cells enriched from blood (not recorded which). These receptor sequences come from a woman aged 25 to 39 who had recovered from COVID-19. CDR3s include the opening cysteine and the closing phenylalanine or tryptophan. The D gene is left open where the match is weak. Expanded clones get a size class; other rows say once, few or many, or leave the size out.

j_call	v_call	cdr3_length	d_call	clone_size	cdr3_aa	cdr3_nt
TRBJ2-2	TRBV21-1	16	NA	NA	CASSKGGSGTPGELFF	TGTGCCAGCAGCAAAGGAGGTAGCGGGACACCCGGGGAGCTGTTTTTT
TRBJ1-4	TRBV20-1	11	NA	NA	CSASAESHQFF	TGCAGTGCTAGCGCGGAATCCCATCAGTTTTTT
TRBJ1-6	TRBV19	16	TRBD1	NA	CASSIEGAAWDSPLHF	TGTGCCAGTAGTATTGAGGGGGCGGCTTGGGATTCACCCCTCCACTTT
TRBJ2-7	TRBV5-1	16	TRBD2	NA	CASSLDPSGRAAEQYF	TGCGCCAGCAGCTTGGATCCTAGCGGGAGGGCGGCCGAGCAGTACTTC
TRBJ1-2	TRBV4-3	15	TRBD1	NA	CASRLSGQGNVGYTF	TGCGCCAGCAGACTGAGCGGACAGGGGAACGTTGGCTACACCTTC
TRBJ2-7	TRBV5-1	16	TRBD2	NA	CASRKGLAGVIYEQYF	TGCGCCAGCCGCAAAGGACTAGCGGGAGTTATCTACGAGCAGTACTTC
TRBJ2-1	TRBV6-5	15	NA	NA	CASSYEGGSYNEQFF	TGTGCCAGCAGTTACGAGGGGGGGTCCTACAATGAGCAGTTCTTC
TRBJ1-3	TRBV3-1/TRBV3-2	14	NA	NA	CASSPSAYGNTIYF	TGTGCCAGCAGCCCGAGCGCATATGGAAACACCATATATTTT
TRBJ2-2	TRBV10-1	17	TRBD2	NA	CASSEASGRDNTGELFF	TGCGCCAGCAGTGAGGCTAGCGGGAGGGACAACACCGGGGAGCTGTTTTTT
TRBJ2-2	TRBV10-1	13	NA	NA	CASSDSGVGELFF	TGCGCCAGCAGTGATTCAGGGGTGGGGGAGCTGTTTTTT
TRBJ1-1	TRBV19	18	TRBD1	NA	CASRSRGQGIGKNTEAFF	TGTGCCAGTAGGTCCAGGGGACAGGGTATCGGCAAGAACACTGAAGCTTTCTTT
TRBJ1-2	TRBV5-4	13	TRBD1	NA	CASSRDRADGYTF	TGTGCCAGCAGCCGGGACAGGGCCGATGGCTACACCTTC
TRBJ2-1	TRBV27	15	TRBD2	NA	CASSPLAGAYNEQFF	TGTGCCAGCAGTCCCCTAGCGGGAGCCTACAATGAGCAGTTCTTC
TRBJ1-5	TRBV29-1	21	NA	few	CSVESMLAARFSGWYNQPQHF	TGCAGCGTTGAGTCAATGTTAGCCGCGAGATTCTCGGGATGGTACAATCAGCCCCAGCATTTT
TRBJ2-7	TRBV10-3	14	TRBD2	NA	CAISPLAGDGEQYF	TGTGCCATCAGTCCCCTAGCGGGAGACGGCGAGCAGTACTTC
TRBJ2-2	TRBV7-9	16	NA	NA	CASSPGTQSNTGELFF	TGTGCCAGCAGCCCCGGGACACAAAGCAACACCGGGGAGCTGTTTTTT
TRBJ2-2	TRBV7-3	16	TRBD2	NA	CASSLAGGHFTGELFF	TGTGCCAGCAGTTTAGCGGGAGGGCATTTCACCGGGGAGCTGTTTTTT
TRBJ2-5	TRBV9	19	TRBD2	NA	CASSRPVGGTSGIGETQYF	TGTGCCAGCAGCAGGCCAGTAGGGGGGACTAGCGGGATCGGAGAGACCCAGTACTTC
TRBJ2-1	TRBV7-8	12	NA	NA	CASSLYGQQQFF	TGTGCCAGCAGCTTATACGGTCAACAGCAGTTCTTC
TRBJ2-2	TRBV28	14	TRBD2	NA	CASSPSGGTGELFF	TGTGCCAGCAGCCCTAGCGGGGGCACCGGGGAGCTGTTTTTT
TRBJ2-7	TRBV29-1	15	TRBD2	NA	CSVELAGVLGYEQYF	TGCAGCGTTGAACTAGCGGGAGTTTTGGGGTACGAGCAGTACTTC
TRBJ2-1	TRBV28	13	TRBD2	NA	CASSRTSYNEQFF	TGTGCCAGCAGCAGGACTAGCTACAATGAGCAGTTCTTC
TRBJ1-2	TRBV10-3	14	NA	once	CAISEGHTNYGYTF	TGTGCCATCAGTGAGGGACACACTAACTATGGCTACACCTTC
TRBJ2-3	TRBV24-1	15	TRBD1	NA	CATSDPWTGEDTQYF	TGTGCCACCAGTGATCCCTGGACAGGCGAAGATACGCAGTATTTT
TRBJ2-1	TRBV7-6	17	TRBD2	NA	CASSLEESGRAYNEQFF	TGTGCCAGCAGCTTAGAGGAGAGCGGGAGGGCCTACAATGAGCAGTTCTTC
TRBJ1-2	TRBV11-2	15	NA	NA	CASSLAGLGRRGYTF	TGTGCCAGCAGCTTAGCCGGACTCGGTAGGAGAGGCTACACCTTC
TRBJ1-4	TRBV7-9	15	TRBD1	once	CASSLLGQVNEKLFF	TGTGCCAGCAGCTTACTGGGACAGGTGAATGAAAAACTGTTTTTT
TRBJ2-7	TRBV4-1	16	TRBD2	NA	CASSPSSGAGSYEQYF	TGCGCCAGCAGCCCCTCAAGCGGGGCAGGGAGCTACGAGCAGTACTTC
TRBJ1-5	TRBV18	14	NA	few	CASSPQDSNQPQHF	TGTGCCAGCTCACCCCAGGACTCCAATCAGCCCCAGCATTTT
TRBJ2-1	TRBV10-3	14	TRBD1	NA	CAIRARQGIGEQFF	TGTGCCATCAGGGCAAGACAGGGAATAGGAGAGCAGTTCTTC
TRBJ1-2	TRBV6-5	13	TRBD1	NA	CASSIDRVDGYTF	TGTGCCAGCAGTATCGACAGGGTTGACGGCTACACCTTC
TRBJ2-1	TRBV23-1	17	NA	NA	CASSQSESSEPYNEQFF	TGCGCCAGCAGTCAATCGGAATCTAGCGAGCCCTACAATGAGCAGTTCTTC
TRBJ2-1	TRBV18	16	NA	NA	CASSPSDGGTGNEQFF	TGTGCCAGCTCACCCTCAGATGGCGGGACCGGCAATGAGCAGTTCTTC
TRBJ2-4	TRBV5-1	13	TRBD1	NA	CASSLGQGNIQYF	TGCGCCAGCAGCTTGGGACAGGGTAACATTCAGTACTTC
TRBJ2-2	TRBV6-5	13	NA	NA	CASTSYGAGELFF	TGTGCCAGCACCTCCTACGGGGCCGGGGAGCTGTTTTTT
TRBJ2-2	TRBV25-1	16	TRBD1	NA	CASSLPGTGPTGELFF	TGTGCCAGCAGCCTTCCAGGGACAGGGCCCACCGGGGAGCTGTTTTTT
TRBJ1-2	TRBV6-6	18	NA	once	CASSQTSGAAQADWGYTF	TGTGCCAGCAGTCAAACATCAGGGGCCGCCCAGGCTGATTGGGGCTACACCTTC
TRBJ1-4	TRBV6-5	13	NA	NA	CASSYSAELVLFF	TGTGCCAGCAGTTACTCAGCCGAGTTAGTACTGTTTTTT
TRBJ1-1	TRBV7-9	13	NA	NA	CASSFWGDTEAFF	TGTGCCAGCAGCTTCTGGGGGGACACTGAAGCTTTCTTT
TRBJ1-1	TRBV15	13	NA	once	CATSRSSDTEAFF	TGTGCCACCAGCAGATCCTCGGACACTGAAGCTTTCTTT
TRBJ1-5	TRBV3-1/TRBV3-2	18	NA	NA	CASSQDPRTSYSNQPQHF	TGTGCCAGCAGCCAAGACCCAAGGACATCCTATAGCAATCAGCCCCAGCATTTT
TRBJ1-2	TRBV4-3	15	NA	NA	CASSQDLKLHYGYTF	TGCGCCAGCAGCCAAGATTTGAAGCTACACTATGGCTACACCTTC
TRBJ2-5	TRBV19	14	NA	NA	CASSIRQTQETQYF	TGTGCCAGTAGTATCCGACAGACCCAAGAGACCCAGTACTTC
TRBJ2-7	TRBV18	15	TRBD2	NA	CASSPPGTSLYEQYF	TGTGCCAGCTCACCACCGGGGACTAGCCTCTACGAGCAGTACTTC
TRBJ1-2	TRBV28	16	TRBD1	NA	CASSLGTGRGSYGYTF	TGTGCCAGCAGCCTGGGGACAGGGAGAGGGTCCTATGGCTACACCTTC
TRBJ1-4	TRBV28	14	NA	once	CASREGGADEKLFF	TGTGCCAGCAGGGAAGGGGGGGCCGATGAAAAACTGTTTTTT
TRBJ2-7	TRBV7-9	13	NA	few	CASSSPDLYEQYF	TGTGCCAGCAGCTCCCCCGATCTATACGAGCAGTACTTC
TRBJ2-1	TRBV6-5	15	TRBD2	NA	CASSMTSGSFNEQFF	TGTGCCAGCAGCATGACTAGCGGGAGTTTCAATGAGCAGTTCTTC
TRBJ1-2	TRBV18	18	TRBD1	NA	CASSPNRGLGQQSFGYTF	TGTGCCAGCTCACCAAATCGGGGGCTGGGACAGCAGAGCTTTGGCTACACCTTC
TRBJ1-5	TRBV2	14	TRBD1	few	CASRRDSSNQPQHF	TGTGCCAGCAGAAGGGACAGTAGCAATCAGCCCCAGCATTTT
TRBJ1-5	TRBV19	15	TRBD1	NA	CASSMGTVGQQPQHF	TGTGCCAGTAGTATGGGGACAGTAGGCCAGCAGCCCCAGCATTTT
TRBJ1-1	TRBV18	14	NA	once	CASSPGLMNTEAFF	TGTGCCAGCTCCCCGGGACTTATGAACACTGAAGCTTTCTTT
TRBJ1-1	TRBV15	16	TRBD1	NA	CATTEGQGLMRTEAFF	TGTGCCACCACCGAAGGACAGGGCCTAATGAGAACTGAAGCTTTCTTT
TRBJ2-7	TRBV5-4	15	NA	NA	CASSLGAGEGYEQYF	TGTGCCAGCAGCCTAGGCGCAGGGGAGGGATACGAGCAGTACTTC
TRBJ1-2	TRBV27	14	NA	once	CASRDAGRGEGYTF	TGTGCCAGCAGGGACGCGGGGAGGGGTGAGGGCTACACCTTC